One sample yielded the 9 T cell receptor beta chains listed below, sequenced in a study of blood T cells in healthy people across ages. For the second PCR, which ran for roughly 6 to 12 cycles, a sample-barcoded 5' primer and a J-beta primer mix were used. TCRdb called the 5' RACE reads again in MiXCR, with one record for every CDR3 protein. The sample consists of about 780,000 distinct CDR3 sequences, roughly 46% of them appearing once. Sequenced: blood. The source of these receptors is an elderly man in good health.

This clonotype was picked up many times. The J gene is TRBJ1-5, the V gene TRBV12-3 or TRBV12-4; D unclear. V lost 1 base, J lost 2 bases, and 6 bases lay in between. The CDR3 is made up of 14 amino acids. The CDR3 reads CASSLGFGNQPQHF. The DNA of the CDR3 is TGTGCCAGCAGTTTAGGTTTCGGCAATCAGCCCCAGCATTTT.

The chain carries TRBV20-1 and TRBJ2-1; D remains unclear. V lost 6 bases, J lost 7 bases, and 10 bases lay in between. CDR3 length: 11 amino acids. CDR1 and CDR2 from the germline V gene are DFQATT and SNEGSKA (reference sequence). CDR3 sequence (DNA): TGCAGTGCCATTTCTAGGAATGAGCAGTTCTTC. Its translation is CSAISRNEQFF.

The chain combines TRBV6-8 with TRBJ1-5; 9 bases are shared with TRBD1. The germline V gene encodes CDR1 MNHGY and CDR2 SAAAGT. Trimming took 4 bases from V and 2 from J; bases not matched to a gene: 12. This CDR3 is built from 18 residues. Here the CDR3 DNA reads TGTGCCAGCAGTTCCGGACAGGGGCCTCCTAGGCGCAATCAGCCCCAGCATTTT. Its translation: CASSSGQGPPRRNQPQHF.

The chain couples TRBV5-1 to TRBJ2-3; perhaps TRBD2 as D (5 bases). V was cut by 0 bases and J by 4 bases, with 12 bases left in between. CDR1 is SGHRS and CDR2 is YFSETQ in the germline V gene. The CDR3 length is 15 residues. CDR3 residues: CASSLVASQADTQYF. CDR3 DNA sequence: TGCGCCAGCAGCTTGGTCGCTAGCCAAGCAGATACGCAGTATTTT.

The chain recombines TRBV7-2 with TRBJ2-1, with 11 bases matching TRBD1. The trim removed 5 bases at V and 1 base at J, leaving 4 bases unmatched. Germline V gene sequence: CDR1 SGHTA, CDR2 FQGNSA. The CDR3 runs 16 residues. The CDR3 loop reads CASSRGQGASYNEQFF. CDR3 sequence (DNA): TGTGCCAGCAGCCGCGGACAGGGGGCTTCCTACAATGAGCAGTTCTTC.

The rearrangement uses TRBV9 and TRBJ1-6, with TRBD1 identical over 9 bases. The CDR3 spans 16 residues. The trim removed 2 bases at V and 5 bases at J, leaving 5 bases unmatched. In germline, CDR1 is SGDLS, CDR2 YYNGEE. The CDR3 here is CASSVRTGANNSPLHF. The CDR3 DNA follows: TGTGCCAGCAGCGTCAGGACAGGGGCAAATAATTCACCCCTCCACTTT.

This sequence joins TRBV12-3 or TRBV12-4 and TRBJ2-1, with TRBD2 matching over 11 bases. Unmatched junction bases numbered 7, after V lost 5 bases and J lost 4 bases. This CDR3 is 16 amino acids long. CDR3 coding DNA: TGTGCCAGCAGTCTAGGGGGGACTAGCGGATACAATGAGCAGTTCTTC. Translating gives CASSLGGTSGYNEQFF.

Written as DNA, the CDR3 is TGTGCCAGCAGTTCCCCGGGACAGCTCTATGGCTACACCTTC. Translation: CASSSPGQLYGYTF. The rearrangement links TRBV28 to TRBJ1-2; 7 nucleotides match TRBD1. This CDR3 is 14 amino acids long. J lost 4 bases, V lost 4 bases, and 6 bases had no gene match. The germline gives CDR1 MDHEN, CDR2 SYDVKM.

This chain joins TRBV20-1 and TRBJ2-5; D remains ambiguous. The CDR3 is 11 residues long. V was trimmed by 3 bases and J by 12 bases, leaving 14 bases between them. The germline gives CDR1 DFQATT, CDR2 SNEGSKA (reference sequence). Here the CDR3 reads CSARVSALEYF. In DNA, the CDR3 is TGCAGTGCTAGGGTTTCGGCCCTCGAGTACTTC.